This TCR beta chain was identified in a study of a mutant IDH1 vaccine in newly diagnosed glioma. About the study: The initiation of vaccination occurred 4-6 weeks after radiotherapy alone, or with temozolomide cycles. Previous care, which was radiotherapy, temozolomide, or both, most often involved both.

Comment on this clone: What it recognizes is unknown.

Time point described: week 11, during vaccination. One vaccine dose held 300 ug of mutant IDH1 20-mer peptide and came with topical imiquimod. Germline CDR1 MNHEY, CDR2 SMNVEV (reference sequence). V was pared by 8 bases and J by 5 bases, with 12 bases between. This CDR3 is 13 amino acids long. General study points: There were vaccine-induced immune responses in roughly 92% of the patients.

Assay used: immunoSEQ multiplex PCR; TCRdb lists only in-frame clones, some missing. The table includes 100,000 to 150,000 clones, around three quarters detected once. This chain connects TRBV27 to TRBJ2-2, with D possibly being TRBD2 (6 bases). Sample: PBMCs, taken from a glioma patient whose treatment included an IDH1 peptide vaccine. This receptor was identified in a man aged 40-55 years with glioma. CDR3 in amino acids: CASHWRVTGELFF. CDR3 DNA sequence: TGTGCCAGCCATTGGAGGGTGACCGGGGAGCTGTTTTTT.